The 26 T cell receptor beta chains listed next were all sequenced from one sample in a study of CD8 T cells in Susac syndrome. About 0.5 to 1 ug RNA was reverse transcribed with random hexamers. TCRdb ran MiXCR on the immunoSEQ multiplex PCR reads and lists one entry per CDR3 protein. The sample carries under 150,000 distinct CDR3 sequences, 95% recorded once. The sample comprised CD4+ T cells from PBMCs. The receptors were sampled from a human donor with Susac syndrome.

CDR3 residues: CSATTGYQETQYF. CDR3 coding DNA: TGCAGTGCCACGACAGGGTACCAAGAGACCCAGTACTTC. The rearrangement links TRBV20-1 to TRBJ2-5, with 7 bases lining up with TRBD1. CDR1 is DFQATT, CDR2 SNEGSKA, per germline (reference sequence). The CDR3 runs to 13 residues. The V and J ends lost 6 bases and 0 bases, in that order; junction bases with no gene match: 4.

The chain carries TRBV6-5 and TRBJ2-3, with D perhaps assigned TRBD1 or TRBD2 (5 bases each). The germline V and J ends were trimmed by 2 bases and 3 bases, with 9 bases remaining between them. The CDR3 runs to 14 residues. Germline V gene sequence: CDR1 MNHEY, CDR2 SVGAGI. The CDR3 reads CASSYKRGTDTQYF. CDR3 in DNA: TGTGCCAGCAGTTACAAGAGGGGAACAGATACGCAGTATTTT.

This rearrangement joins TRBV29-1 to TRBJ2-1; the D is unclear. The germline CDR1 and CDR2 sequences are SQVTM and ANQGSEA. The CDR3 contains 13 residues. Trimming removed 5 bases from V and 3 bases from J, with 11 bases in between. CDR3 sequence (DNA): TGCAGCGTTAGGCAGGAAGGCTACAATGAGCAGTTCTTC. This sequence encodes CSVRQEGYNEQFF.

J is TRBJ2-3 and V is TRBV20-1; TRBD1 aligns across 8 bases. Per the germline V gene, CDR1 is DFQATT and CDR2 is SNEGSKA (reference sequence). With V trimmed by 6 bases and J by 3 bases, 2 bases remained unmatched. The CDR3 runs to 12 residues. The CDR3 DNA reads as TGCAGTGCCCGGACAGGGACAGATACGCAGTATTTT. It translates to CSARTGTDTQYF.

This clonotype appeared a single time. This sequence joins TRBV6-6 and TRBJ1-2; D is unclear. Germline assignment: CDR1 MNHNY and CDR2 SVGAGI (reference sequence). The CDR3 consists of 12 residues. The ends were cut back, 6 bases at V and 4 bases at J, with 9 bases in the middle. In DNA form, the CDR3 reads TGTGCCAGCAGAAGACTCGTCTATGGCTACACCTTC. Amino acid sequence: CASRRLVYGYTF.

The chain is built from TRBV6-6 and TRBJ1-1, with 7 bases that match TRBD1. The CDR3 has 14 amino acids. Germline assignment: CDR1 MNHNY and CDR2 SVGAGI (reference sequence). The V and J ends lost 7 bases and 5 bases, in that order; junction bases with no gene match: 10. The CDR3 coding sequence is TGTGCCAGCATCCGACAGGGAGAAAAGACTGAAGCTTTCTTT. Encoded protein: CASIRQGEKTEAFF.

The V and J genes are TRBV6-2 or TRBV6-3 and TRBJ1-2; 8 nucleotides line up with TRBD1. The trim removed 5 bases at V and 8 bases at J, leaving 13 bases unmatched. This CDR3 is 15 amino acids long. In germline, CDR1 is MNHEY, CDR2 SVGEGT. This chain's CDR3 is CASSNLGTGSKGYTF. CDR3 nucleotides: TGTGCCAGCAGTAACCTCGGGACAGGCTCAAAAGGCTACACCTTC.

This sequence joins TRBV28 and TRBJ2-1, with TRBD1 identical over 9 bases. The CDR3 loop spans 11 amino acids. CDR1 and CDR2 (germline): MDHEN, SYDVKM. DNA of the CDR3: TGTGGAACAGGGGGCAAGGATGAGCAGTTCTTC. Protein: CGTGGKDEQFF.

This clonotype was counted a single time. The CDR3 nucleotides are TGTGCCTGGAGCGTACCCGGGACAGGAAACAATCAGCCCCAGCATTTT. Encoded protein: CAWSVPGTGNNQPQHF. The chain combines TRBV30 with TRBJ1-5; 8 positions match TRBD1. J was trimmed by 3 bases and V by 3 bases; bases with no gene match: 10. The CDR3 sequence is 16 residues long. The germline V gene encodes CDR1 GTSNPN and CDR2 SVGIG (reference sequence).

The sample holds a few counts of this clonotype. The chain joins TRBV6-5 to TRBJ2-1, with 9 bases that match TRBD2. Germline V gene lookup returns CDR1 MNHEY and CDR2 SVGAGI. The trim removed 6 bases at V and 8 bases at J, leaving 8 bases unmatched. This CDR3 contains 14 residues. CDR3 nucleotide sequence: TGTGCCAGCAGCGGCGGGAGGGGGGTGGATGAGCAGTTCTTC. This gives the protein CASSGGRGVDEQFF.

This chain uses TRBV15 with TRBJ1-6; 7 nucleotides align to TRBD1. This CDR3 spans 13 amino acids. The V gene's germline CDR1 is LNHNV and CDR2 YYDKDF (reference sequence). Trimming at V came to 8 bases and at J to 7 bases, leaving 5 bases not matched to a gene. The CDR3 is CATSTGLNSPLHF. The CDR3 DNA reads TGTGCCACCTCGACAGGGTTGAATTCACCCCTCCACTTT. Full variable domain (rest looked up from reference TRBV15 and TRBJ1-6): DAMVIQNPRYQVTQFGKPVTLSCSQTLNHNVMYWYQQKSSQAPKLLFHYYDKDFNNEADTPDNFQSRRPNTSFCFLDIRSPGLGDTAMYLCATSTGLNSPLHFGNGTRLTVT.

This clonotype was picked up one time. This chain links TRBV20-1 with TRBJ1-5; D is uncertain. Germline loops: CDR1 DFQATT, CDR2 SNEGSKA (reference sequence). Trimming left V 3 bases short and J 1 base short, with 16 bases between. CDR3 length: 16 amino acids. Here the CDR3 DNA reads TGCAGTGCTAGTATTTTTTCAGGCAGGAGCAATCAGCCCCAGCATTTT. Its translation is CSASIFSGRSNQPQHF.

V usage is TRBV4-3 and J usage is TRBJ2-7, with 9 bases lining up with TRBD2. Germline CDR1 LGHNA, CDR2 YSLEER. This CDR3 comprises 15 residues. Unmatched junction bases numbered 3, after V lost 1 base and J lost 2 bases. The CDR3 loop is CASSQAAGGPYEQYF. The CDR3 DNA is TGCGCCAGCAGCCAAGCAGCGGGAGGACCCTACGAGCAGTACTTC.

The CDR3 sequence is CATSRGTAYGYTF. In DNA form, the CDR3 reads TGTGCCACCAGCAGGGGGACAGCCTATGGCTACACCTTC. V and J are TRBV15 and TRBJ1-2, with 7 bases matching TRBD1. Looked up from germline, CDR1 is LNHNV and CDR2 is YYDKDF (reference sequence). Germline trimming cut 3 bases from V and 4 bases from J; bases unmatched to any gene: 2. The CDR3 extends over 13 amino acids.

The V call is TRBV20-1, the J call TRBJ2-3; D is perhaps TRBD2 (6 bases). Germline V gives CDR1 DFQATT, CDR2 SNEGSKA (reference sequence). V lost 3 bases to trimming and J lost 5 bases, with 6 bases between them. There are 11 residues in the CDR3. The CDR3 DNA is TGCAGTGCTAGCGGGGGAGATACGCAGTATTTT. Translating it yields CSASGGDTQYF.

CDR3 sequence (DNA): TGTGCCATCAGTGGAGCTTCGGATACGCAGTATTTT. Translated: CAISGASDTQYF. The chain couples TRBV10-3 to TRBJ2-3; D unresolved. Germline CDR1 and CDR2: ENHRY and SYGVKD. The V gene lost 4 bases and the J gene lost 6 bases, with 8 bases spanning the gap. The CDR3 extends over 12 amino acids.

The V call is TRBV20-1, the J call TRBJ1-5; 9 nucleotides match TRBD1. CDR3 size: 16 residues. CDR1 and CDR2 from the germline V gene are DFQATT and SNEGSKA (reference sequence). V shed 2 bases, J shed 3 bases, and the junction held 8 bases outside the gene matches. CDR3 nucleotides: TGCAGTGCTAGACCATCACAGGGGGCCGTCAATCAGCCCCAGCATTTT. Residues: CSARPSQGAVNQPQHF.

The CDR3 DNA reads as TGTGCCAGCAGTGAACGGGGACAGGGGTCCAATGAGCAGTTCTTC. Amino acid sequence: CASSERGQGSNEQFF. The V and J genes are TRBV25-1 and TRBJ2-1; 10 bases map to TRBD1. Germline CDR1 is MGHDK and CDR2 is SYGVNS. The length of the CDR3 is 15 residues. J lost 6 bases, V lost 2 bases, and 4 bases had no gene match. The entire variable domain, with the rest obtained from reference TRBV25-1 and TRBJ2-1, is as follows: EADIYQTPRYLVIGTGKKITLECSQTMGHDKMYWYQQDPGMELHLIHYSYGVNSTEKGDLSSESTVSRIRTEHFPLTLESARPSHTSQYLCASSERGQGSNEQFFGPGTRLTVL.

This chain connects TRBV29-1 to TRBJ1-2; perhaps TRBD1 as D (6 bases). This CDR3 spans 13 amino acids. The V gene lost 6 bases and the J gene lost 2 bases, with 13 bases spanning the gap. Germline V gene lookup returns CDR1 SQVTM and CDR2 ANQGSEA. The CDR3 reads CSVKWGANYGYTF. In DNA, the CDR3 is TGCAGCGTGAAATGGGGGGCGAACTATGGCTACACCTTC. The whole variable domain, remainder taken from reference TRBV29-1 and TRBJ1-2, is SAVISQKPSRDICQRGTSLTIQCQVDSQVTMMFWYRQQPGQSLTLIATANQGSEATYESGFVIDKFPISRPNLTFSTLTVSNMSPEDSSIYLCSVKWGANYGYTFGSGTRLTVV.

The chain uses TRBV20-1 and TRBJ2-1; D is possibly TRBD2 (5 bases). The V gene's germline CDR1 is DFQATT and CDR2 SNEGSKA (reference sequence). Trimming took off 4 bases at V and 9 bases at J, with 10 bases between the two ends. This CDR3 is 11 amino acids long. CDR3 sequence: CSAIGLGEQFF. In DNA, the CDR3 is TGCAGTGCTATCGGACTTGGTGAGCAGTTCTTC.

The gene calls are TRBV4-2 and TRBJ2-2, with D hard to call. The germline CDR1 and CDR2 sequences are LGHNA and YNFKEQ. Trimming stripped 2 bases from V and 4 bases from J, with 11 bases between. The CDR3 is 15 amino acids. This CDR3 is CASSQYLGFTGELFF. The DNA for the CDR3 is TGTGCCAGCAGCCAATATTTGGGGTTCACCGGGGAGCTGTTTTTT.

The gene calls are TRBV19 and TRBJ1-5; D not certain. V was trimmed by 3 bases and J by 2 bases, leaving 14 bases between them. Germline CDR1 reads LNHDA; CDR2 reads SQIVND (reference sequence). There are 16 residues in the CDR3. The CDR3 DNA follows: TGTGCCAGTAGTATTCAATTCGGGTTTGGCAATCAGCCCCAGCATTTT. It yields the protein CASSIQFGFGNQPQHF.

In its sample, this clonotype was seen once. The chain has TRBV29-1 and TRBJ1-2, with D possibly TRBD1 on 5 matching bases. The V end was cut by 8 bases, the J end by 2 bases, with 9 bases between. This CDR3 is 11 amino acids long. Per germline, CDR1 SQVTM and CDR2 ANQGSEA. The CDR3 is CSLGGNYGYTF. CDR3 sequence (DNA): TGCAGCCTCGGGGGAAACTATGGCTACACCTTC.

The chain links TRBV5-1 to TRBJ2-6; TRBD1 aligns across 7 bases. Per germline, CDR1 SGHRS and CDR2 YFSETQ. The junction had 13 bases not matched to a gene; V was cut back by 4 bases and J by 12 bases. The CDR3 runs to 15 residues. CDR3 sequence reads: CASSPGQQARRVLTF. For the CDR3, the DNA is TGCGCCAGCAGCCCGGGACAGCAGGCACGTCGCGTCCTGACTTTC.

This rearrangement joins TRBV29-1 to TRBJ1-1; no definite D call. Germline CDR1 is SQVTM and CDR2 is ANQGSEA. This CDR3 is built from 15 residues. Trimming left V 6 bases short and J 1 base short, with 18 bases between. CDR3 bases: TGCAGCGTCTTTGGGGATCTGAGAGGGAACACTGAAGCTTTCTTT. Protein sequence: CSVFGDLRGNTEAFF.

This chain uses TRBV5-1 with TRBJ2-3; D perhaps matches TRBD2 (6 bases). The CDR3 consists of 15 residues. Germline loops: CDR1 SGHRS, CDR2 YFSETQ. V lost 2 bases and J 2 bases, leaving 12 bases between the germline ends. The CDR3: CASSLLALVTDTQYF. The CDR3 bases are TGCGCCAGCAGCTTACTAGCCTTGGTCACAGATACGCAGTATTTT.